The following is a T cell receptor beta chain sequence with its context. The antigen is undetermined. Researchers prepared the TCRbeta library using unique molecular identifiers, the study reports. TCRdb analysed the PCR reads with MiXCR anew, one entry per CDR3 protein. The data show 75,000 to 90,000 distinct CDR3 sequences, with 13% to 15% seen just once and around 26% held by the top ten. These data are taken from a study of T-cell reconstitution after alpha-beta-depleted transplantation in children. The ends were cut back, 3 bases at V and 8 bases at J, with 14 bases in the middle. Per the germline V gene, CDR1 is SEHNR and CDR2 is FQNEAQ (reference sequence). The CDR3 covers 14 residues. Study-wide findings and caveats: Reports say that about two months after transplant, the alpha-beta T cells came out of several hundred graft clones that had expanded. After one year, T-cell counts and TCRbeta diversity mostly came from new T cells. From surviving recipient T cells and thymic progenitors came the high day-60 TCRbeta diversity observed in some patients.

The input for sequencing was PBMCs, mostly from graft donor cells, taken 180 days after TCRalphabeta/CD19-depleted stem cell transplant. The chain links TRBV7-9 to TRBJ2-4; D uncertain. This clonotype was obtained from a male patient between 2 and 15 years old who had a stem cell transplant for acute lymphoblastic leukemia, so the T cells may come from the graft donor. This chain's CDR3 is CASSFPNLRDIQYF. The CDR3 DNA reads TGTGCCAGCAGCTTTCCCAACCTTCGGGACATTCAGTACTTC.